This TCR beta chain was documented in a study of post-analysis software for immune sequencing data. The CDR3 extends over 19 amino acids. Trimming shortened V by 0 bases and J by 5 bases, and 26 bases separated the two germline ends. CDR1 and CDR2 (germline): SGHRS, YFSETQ. Unique-molecular-identifier-tagged TCR beta cDNA libraries were used. From approximately 0.95 to 9.8 million T cells, a few hundred thousand cDNA molecules were obtained. TCRdb fed the PCR reads into MiXCR, producing one record per CDR3 protein. The table records 450,000 to 700,000 distinct CDR3 sequences, 44% of them present only once. Concerning this clonotype itself: Its antigen remains unidentified.

Study results and caveats: Several TRBV segments, TRBV5-6, TRBV5-1 and TRBV20-1 among them, were found more frequent in patients than controls.

Sequences were obtained from blood. The V gene is TRBV5-1, the J gene TRBJ1-2; D unclear. The clonotype was recovered from a girl between 10 and 17 years old with multiple sclerosis. CDR3 loop: CASSLASTGHGSFKYGYTF. CDR3 sequence (DNA): TGCGCCAGCAGCTTGGCCTCGACCGGGCACGGCTCCTTTAAATATGGCTACACCTTC.